These T cell receptor beta chains were read from a single sample in a study of blood T cell repertoires in COVID-19. Only in-frame clones appear in the TCRdb table, and some are missing; sequencing was by immunoSEQ multiplex PCR. Counted here are under 130,000 clones, around nine tenths occurring once; the ten biggest clones make up roughly a sixth. The specimen sequenced was peripheral blood. The receptors originated from a woman of 80 years or more in a cohort sampled during active COVID-19. Each CDR3 is given with its conserved first and last residue. Fields, in order: V gene, D gene, clone size, J gene, CDR3 protein, CDR3 DNA. A D gene is named only where the DNA matches it firmly. Some rows have no size entry. The others give once, few or many, or a class for an expanded clone.

>TRBV27|-|-|TRBJ2-3
CASEGWADTQYF
TGTGCCAGCGAGGGATGGGCAGATACGCAGTATTTT
>TRBV5-1|TRBD1|-|TRBJ1-2
CASSLGTGEYNYGYTF
TGCGCCAGCAGCTTGGGGACAGGGGAGTATAACTATGGCTACACCTTC
>TRBV3-1/TRBV3-2|TRBD1|-|TRBJ2-2
CASSHRDRPTGELFF
TGTGCCAGCAGCCACCGGGACAGGCCCACCGGGGAGCTGTTTTTT
>TRBV6-6|TRBD2|-|TRBJ2-1
CASSTIAGGSGNEQFF
TGTGCCAGCAGTACAATCGCGGGGGGTTCAGGGAATGAGCAGTTCTTC
>TRBV5-6|-|-|TRBJ1-3
CASTRLESVNTIYF
TGTGCCAGCACCCGTCTCGAGTCTGTAAACACCATATATTTT
>TRBV5-4|-|-|TRBJ2-3
CASSLGPRSYF
TGTGCCAGCAGCTTGGGACCCCGGAGCTATTTT
>TRBV19|TRBD1|few|TRBJ1-3
CASRLTGAGNTIYF
TGTGCCAGTAGACTAACAGGGGCTGGAAACACCATATATTTT
>TRBV9|-|-|TRBJ2-7
CASSVDPHISYEQYF
TGTGCCAGCAGCGTAGACCCCCACATATCCTACGAGCAGTACTTC
>TRBV6-1|TRBD2|-|TRBJ2-3
CASSEGLASGSDTQYF
TGTGCCAGCAGTGAAGGATTGGCTAGCGGGAGTGATACGCAGTATTTT
>TRBV28|TRBD2|-|TRBJ2-3
CASRPPAGASTDTQYF
TGTGCCAGCAGACCCCCGGCGGGAGCCAGCACAGATACGCAGTATTTT
>TRBV19|-|-|TRBJ1-1
CASSIATGNTEAFF
TGTGCCAGTAGTATTGCAACGGGTAACACTGAAGCTTTCTTT
>TRBV3-1/TRBV3-2|-|-|TRBJ1-6
CASSFRVLSTSPLHF
TGTGCCAGCAGCTTCAGGGTTTTGAGTACTTCACCCCTCCACTTT
>TRBV7-3|-|-|TRBJ1-6
CASSWRSPLHF
TGTGCCAGCAGCTGGAGATCACCCCTCCACTTT
>TRBV5-1|TRBD1|few|TRBJ1-5
CASSPGTANQPQHF
TGCGCCAGCAGCCCGGGGACAGCTAATCAGCCCCAGCATTTT
>TRBV3-1/TRBV3-2|TRBD2|-|TRBJ2-1
CASSQVLLAANEQFF
TGTGCCAGCAGCCAAGTCCTCCTAGCGGCCAATGAGCAGTTCTTC
>TRBV7-6|-|-|TRBJ2-3
CASSLNPPGLTDTQYF
TGTGCCAGCAGCTTAAACCCCCCGGGACTCACAGATACGCAGTATTTT
>TRBV7-2|TRBD2|once|TRBJ2-1
CASTSGGWGNEQFF
TGTGCCAGCACTAGCGGGGGGTGGGGAAATGAGCAGTTCTTC
>TRBV5-6|-|once|TRBJ2-6
CASSLLHVLTF
TGTGCCAGCAGCCTTCTCCACGTCCTGACTTTC
>TRBV6-1|-|-|TRBJ1-5
CASSEVVGGASNQPQHF
TGTGCCAGCAGTGAAGTGGTGGGGGGGGCCAGCAATCAGCCCCAGCATTTT
>TRBV10-2|-|-|TRBJ2-7
CASSESSYEQYF
TGCGCCAGCAGTGAGAGTAGCTACGAGCAGTACTTC
>TRBV5-4|TRBD1|-|TRBJ2-7
CASSSVWDRLYVVNEQYF
TGTGCCAGCAGTTCGGTGTGGGACAGGCTATACGTCGTGAACGAGCAGTACTTC
>TRBV3-1/TRBV3-2|TRBD1|-|TRBJ1-5
CASSQEPGGSQPQHF
TGTGCCAGCAGCCAAGAACCAGGGGGGAGTCAGCCCCAGCATTTT
>TRBV5-1|TRBD2|-|TRBJ2-3
CASSLRTSGGGDTQYF
TGCGCCAGCAGCCTGAGGACTAGCGGGGGTGGAGATACGCAGTATTTT
>TRBV7-2|-|-|TRBJ1-4
CASSLRYTQDEKLFF
TGTGCCAGCAGCTTACGCTATACTCAAGATGAAAAACTGTTTTTT
>TRBV29-1|-|-|TRBJ2-1
CSVEFESSYNEQFF
TGCAGCGTTGAATTTGAGAGCTCCTACAATGAGCAGTTCTTC
>TRBV10-1|TRBD2|-|TRBJ2-1
CASSESRREINNEQFF
TGCGCCAGCAGTGAGTCTCGGCGGGAGATAAACAATGAGCAGTTCTTC
>TRBV18|-|-|TRBJ1-3
CASSLGGTSGNTIYF
TGTGCCAGCTCACTTGGGGGCACGTCTGGAAACACCATATATTTT